This TCR beta chain was recorded in a study of OX40 agonist ivuxolimab in advanced cancers. J gave up 8 bases and V 4 bases, and 16 bases lay outside the gene matches. This CDR3 region has 19 residues. CDR1 SGHRS and CDR2 YFSETQ come from the germline V gene. Data came from immunoSEQ multiplex PCR; TCRdb stores just in-frame clones and leaves some out. The sample comprises around 57,000 clones, around 86% of which are singletons, and about 1.2% rests with the top ten. The chain employs TRBV5-1 and TRBJ2-1; 15 nucleotides align to TRBD2. The sequence derives from an adult with an advanced solid tumor such as melanoma, head and neck, liver or kidney cancer. The source was CD4+ or CD8+ T cells sorted from blood, collected in a trial of the OX40 agonist ivuxolimab. The CDR3 DNA is TGCGCCAGCAGCCCTGGGACTAGCGGGAGGTCATCAGTGTATTATGAGCAGTTCTTC. As protein: CASSPGTSGRSSVYYEQFF.